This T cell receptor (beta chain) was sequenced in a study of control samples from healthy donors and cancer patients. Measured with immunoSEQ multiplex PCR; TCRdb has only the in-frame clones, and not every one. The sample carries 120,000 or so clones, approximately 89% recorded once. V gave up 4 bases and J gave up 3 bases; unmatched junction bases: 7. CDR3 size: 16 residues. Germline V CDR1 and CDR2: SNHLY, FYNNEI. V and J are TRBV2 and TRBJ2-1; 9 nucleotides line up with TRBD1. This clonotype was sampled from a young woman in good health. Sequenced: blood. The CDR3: CASSADRGPLYNEQFF. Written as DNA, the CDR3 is TGTGCCAGCAGTGCGGACAGGGGCCCTCTCTACAATGAGCAGTTCTTC.